The rows below give T cell receptor beta chains drawn from one sample of a study of blood T cell repertoires in COVID-19. The method was immunoSEQ multiplex PCR; TCRdb's version includes in-frame clones alone and lacks a portion of them. The sample lists 150,000 to 200,000 clones, approximately 80% seen once, with 13% in the top ten. Sequencing used PBMCs or T cells enriched from blood (not recorded which). These receptors came from a woman in her sixties who had recovered from COVID-19. Each CDR3 is given with its conserved first and last residue. The order of the fields is J gene, D gene, V gene, clone size, CDR3 DNA, CDR3 protein. The D gene is left open where the match is weak. A clone size is listed for some rows: how often the clone was seen (once, few, many), or a class if it is expanded.

TRBJ2-1 - TRBV3-1/TRBV3-2 - TGTGCCAGCAGCCGATACCAGGGTATCGCATACAATGAGCAGTTCTTC CASSRYQGIAYNEQFF
TRBJ2-3 TRBD2 TRBV5-4 - TGTGCCAGCAGCCGAAGGACTAGCGGGGTCACAGATACGCAGTATTTT CASSRRTSGVTDTQYF
TRBJ1-5 TRBD1 TRBV11-2 - TGTGCCAGCAGCCTCGGGACAGGGGCCCGCCAGCCCCAGCATTTT CASSLGTGARQPQHF
TRBJ2-1 TRBD1 TRBV27 - TGTGCCAGCAGTCCCTACAGGGGGCAGGTTCGTGAGCAGTTCTTC CASSPYRGQVREQFF
TRBJ1-4 - TRBV18 - TGTGCCAGCTCCACCCGGCGACAGGAGAATGAAAAACTGTTTTTT CASSTRRQENEKLFF
TRBJ2-5 - TRBV5-6 - TGTGCCAGCAGTTTACTAGGAGAGGAGACCCAGTACTTC CASSLLGEETQYF
TRBJ1-2 TRBD1 TRBV5-1 - TGCGCCAGCAATCCGGGACAGGGGGCGGGAGGCTACACCTTC CASNPGQGAGGYTF
TRBJ1-2 - TRBV3-1/TRBV3-2 - TGTGCCAGCAGCCAAGTTTTAGCTTCTGCTTCTAACTATGGCTACACCTTC CASSQVLASASNYGYTF
TRBJ2-7 - TRBV27 - TGTGCCAGCAGTCGGTCAAGCGGTACCGAGCAGTACTTC CASSRSSGTEQYF
TRBJ2-7 TRBD2 TRBV14 - TGTGCCAGCAGCCAGCAACTAGCGGGAGGGGACGAGCAGTACTTC CASSQQLAGGDEQYF
TRBJ2-1 TRBD2 TRBV7-9 - TGTGCCAGCAGCCCGCGGGGAGGGGACTCACTCTACAATGAGCAGTTCTTC CASSPRGGDSLYNEQFF
TRBJ2-3 TRBD2 TRBV25-1 - TGTGCCAGCAGTGCGGTTAGCGGGGGCCTAACTGATACGCAGTATTTT CASSAVSGGLTDTQYF
TRBJ2-7 - TRBV6-2/TRBV6-3 - TGTGCCAGCAGTTACTCGACCTCTAGAGCCTACGAGCAGTACTTC CASSYSTSRAYEQYF
TRBJ2-7 TRBD2 TRBV9 once TGTGCCAGCAGCGTAGTCCCTAGCGGGGGGTACGAGCAGTACTTC CASSVVPSGGYEQYF
TRBJ1-5 - TRBV21-1 - TGTGCCAGCAGCAAGAGGGGAGGGCCAGGGGCCAATCAGCCCCAGCATTTT CASSKRGGPGANQPQHF
TRBJ1-4 TRBD1 TRBV5-1 - TGCGCCAGCAGCTTACAGGGGGCGCCTAATGAAAAACTGTTTTTT CASSLQGAPNEKLFF